These 12 T cell receptor beta chains came from one sample sequenced in a study of T-cell memory formation after mild COVID-19 (dated by TCRdb to the early 2020s). Libraries were prepared through 5' RACE. Sequenced using an Illumina NovaSeq 6000. TCRdb cleaned the public reads at Q25 with fastp, built clones with MiXCR and kept in-frame beta chains. Identical CDR3 proteins give one entry, which carries the most common genes and DNA. The sample data list 550,000 to 700,000 distinct CDR3 sequences, and around a sixth of these were observed just once. The ten largest make up about 8.1% of the sample. The specimen was PBMCs or a T cell subset sorted from them (not recorded which). Receptor source: an adult woman who had mild COVID-19 (a few samples of this study predate the infection). The sample titles of this study are shuffled in the database, so cell type and time point are left out; the donor was told from shared clones.

The V gene is TRBV4-1, the J gene TRBJ2-1; D remains unclear. CDR1 and CDR2 from the germline V gene are MGHRA and YSYEKL. The CDR3 covers 18 residues. V lost 1 base and J 1 base, leaving 17 bases between the germline ends. This CDR3 reads CASSQVVADQGSYNEQFF. The CDR3 DNA reads as TGCGCCAGCAGCCAAGTAGTGGCAGACCAAGGGTCCTACAATGAGCAGTTCTTC.

The sample holds many counts of this clonotype. The V call is TRBV12-3 or TRBV12-4, the J call TRBJ2-5; TRBD2 matches 7 bases. V dropped 3 bases and J dropped 5; count of bases not matched to a gene: 6. The CDR3 runs to 14 residues. The CDR3 is CASSFTGGRETQYF. The CDR3 coding sequence is TGTGCCAGCAGTTTCACGGGGGGTAGGGAGACCCAGTACTTC.

This chain links TRBV29-1 with TRBJ2-5; no reliable D call. This CDR3 region has 11 residues. Germline values: CDR1 SQVTM, CDR2 ANQGSEA. With 6 bases removed from V and 2 bases from J, the gap between germline ends came to 7 bases. The CDR3 nucleotides are TGCAGCGTCGGAGTACAAGAGACCCAGTACTTC. Residues: CSVGVQETQYF.

The V call is TRBV5-1, the J call TRBJ2-5; 12 nucleotides match TRBD1. The CDR3 runs to 15 residues. Trimming cost V 5 bases and J 4 bases; bases outside gene matches: 6. Germline lookup yields CDR1 SGHRS and CDR2 YFSETQ. CDR3 bases: TGCGCCAGCAGTCCGGGGACAGGGGGCAGAGAGACCCAGTACTTC. Translating gives CASSPGTGGRETQYF.

This clonotype was counted many times. The genes are TRBV29-1 and TRBJ2-1, with D perhaps matching TRBD2 (5 bases). The CDR3 spans 11 residues. V shed 7 bases and J shed 3 bases, with 7 bases lying between them. In germline, CDR1 is SQVTM, CDR2 ANQGSEA. The DNA for the CDR3 is TGCAGCGCCGGGGACTACAATGAGCAGTTCTTC. It specifies CSAGDYNEQFF.

The V gene is TRBV6-2 or TRBV6-3, the J gene TRBJ2-1; a possible D gene is TRBD1 (6 bases). The CDR3 consists of 13 residues. Germline V gene lookup returns CDR1 MNHEY and CDR2 SVGEGT. V lost 3 bases and J 5 bases, leaving 8 bases between the germline ends. The CDR3 DNA reads as TGTGCCAGCAGTTATTGGACAGACAATGAGCAGTTCTTC. It encodes CASSYWTDNEQFF.

This chain links TRBV19 with TRBJ2-6, with 8 bases that match TRBD1. CDR1 is LNHDA and CDR2 is SQIVND in the germline V gene (reference sequence). The CDR3 length is 17 residues. Trimming removed 10 bases from V and 0 bases from J; junction bases left unmatched: 11. The CDR3 DNA reads TGTGCCACCTCTCGGGCAGGGGGCCCCTCTGGGGCCAACGTCCTGACTTTC. This encodes CATSRAGGPSGANVLTF.

The chain is built from TRBV3-1 and TRBJ2-5; D uncertain. The V and J ends lost 0 bases and 2 bases respectively, with 10 bases between them. CDR1 and CDR2 (germline): LGHDT, YNNKEL (reference sequence). The length of the CDR3 is 15 residues. In DNA, the CDR3 is TGTGCCAGCAGCCAAGAAAGGATTATACAAGAGACCCAGTACTTC. Translating it yields CASSQERIIQETQYF.

This clonotype was seen a handful of times. This rearrangement joins TRBV7-2 to TRBJ1-2; D not certain. Germline values: CDR1 SGHTA, CDR2 FQGNSA. CDR3 size: 11 residues. V was clipped by 1 base and J by 9 bases, with 6 bases between them. The CDR3 loop is CASSLEVSYTF. CDR3 nucleotide sequence: TGTGCCAGCAGCTTAGAAGTTAGCTACACCTTC. Looking up the rest from reference TRBV7-2 and TRBJ1-2 gives the full variable domain: GAGVSQSPSNKVTEKGKDVELRCDPISGHTALYWYRQSLGQGLEFLIYFQGNSAPDKSGLPSDRFSAERTGGSVSTLTIQRTQQEDSAVYLCASSLEVSYTFGSGTRLTVV.

This clonotype was found a few times. This sequence joins TRBV24-1 and TRBJ2-1; 11 bases are shared with TRBD2. With V trimmed by 4 bases and J by 10 bases, 11 bases remained unmatched. Germline V gives CDR1 KGHDR, CDR2 SFDVKD. The CDR3 extends over 16 amino acids. For the CDR3, the DNA is TGTGCCACCAGTGAGTCGGGACTAGCGGCCGTCGGGGAGCAGTTCTTC. Amino acids: CATSESGLAAVGEQFF.

CDR3 DNA: TGTGCCAGCATCCCTAGCGGGACAAAAGAGACCCAGTACTTC. It yields the protein CASIPSGTKETQYF. The chain recombines TRBV28 with TRBJ2-5; 9 bases map to TRBD2. This CDR3 comprises 14 residues. The V segment lost 7 bases and the J segment 3 bases; nucleotides outside the gene matches: 6. CDR1 is MDHEN, CDR2 SYDVKM, per germline.

This CDR3 reads CASSASSTEAFF. Here the CDR3 DNA reads TGTGCCAGCAGCGCAAGCAGCACTGAAGCTTTCTTT. The chain has TRBV11-2 and TRBJ1-1; unclear D gene. V lost 5 bases and J 4 bases, leaving 8 bases between the germline ends. This CDR3 has 12 residues. Germline CDR1 reads SGHAT; CDR2 reads FQNNGV.